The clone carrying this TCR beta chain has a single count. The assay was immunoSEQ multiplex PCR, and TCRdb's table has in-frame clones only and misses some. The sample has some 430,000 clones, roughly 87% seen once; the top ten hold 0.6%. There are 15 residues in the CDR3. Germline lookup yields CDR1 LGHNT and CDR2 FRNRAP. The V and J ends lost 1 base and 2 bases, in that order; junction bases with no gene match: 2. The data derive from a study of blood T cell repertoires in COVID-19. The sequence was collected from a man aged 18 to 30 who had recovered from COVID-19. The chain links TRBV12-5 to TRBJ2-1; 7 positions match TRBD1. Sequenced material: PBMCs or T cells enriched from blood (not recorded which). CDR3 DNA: TGTGCTAGTGGTTTGGGACAGGGTACCTACAATGAGCAGTTCTTC. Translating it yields CASGLGQGTYNEQFF.